Listed here are 18 T cell receptor beta chains from one sample, sequenced in a study of glioma-infiltrating T cells. TCR alpha and beta CDR3 regions were amplified from RNA using iRepertoire nested multiplex PCR. TCRdb itself ran the multiplex PCR reads through MiXCR, one entry per CDR3 protein. The sample lists approximately 190,000 distinct CDR3 sequences; around 32% were seen once. The source material was glioma tissue, nonneoplastic brain tissue, or PBMCs (not recorded which). The origin of the receptors is a human donor with low-grade glioma or glioblastoma, undergoing nonglioma brain surgery, or in good health (not recorded which).

The table lists this clonotype with many counts. The chain employs TRBV20-1 and TRBJ1-6, with 8 bases that match TRBD1. With V trimmed by 2 bases and J by 6 bases, 9 bases remained unmatched. This CDR3 contains 16 residues. Germline V CDR1 and CDR2: DFQATT, SNEGSKA (reference sequence). CDR3 bases: TGCAGTGCTAGAAGTCTTTGGACAGGGCTTAATTCACCCCTCCACTTT. Residues: CSARSLWTGLNSPLHF.

A few counts support this clonotype. V usage is TRBV29-1 and J usage is TRBJ2-1, with a weak D call TRBD1 (6 bases). Per the germline V gene, CDR1 is SQVTM and CDR2 is ANQGSEA. The CDR3 has 15 amino acids. The V end was cut by 5 bases, the J end by 0 bases, with 14 bases between. The CDR3 reads CSVPRTASSYNEQFF. The CDR3 DNA reads as TGCAGCGTTCCTAGGACAGCGAGCTCCTACAATGAGCAGTTCTTC.

This clonotype was counted ten times or more. The genes are TRBV7-2 and TRBJ1-1, with D unresolved. CDR3 length: 12 residues. The V end lost 5 bases, the J end lost 5 bases, and 9 bases lay between the germline ends. The V gene's germline CDR1 is SGHTA and CDR2 FQGNSA. CDR3 coding DNA: TGTGCCAGCAGCCCTAGGAAGACTGAAGCTTTCTTT. It encodes CASSPRKTEAFF.

There are many counts of this clonotype. A much larger clone differs from this one at a single base, so this may be a read error. This chain connects TRBV6-1 to TRBJ2-7, with no clear D. V was pared by 9 bases and J by 1 base, with 10 bases between. Germline loops: CDR1 MNHNS, CDR2 SASEGT. The CDR3 consists of 12 residues. The DNA for the CDR3 is TGTGCCAGTGTGAACACTTCCTACGAGCAGTACTTC. Its protein is CASVNTSYEQYF.

Remarks on this clonotype: A junction end diverges from the germline sequence, so it may reflect a read error. The chain couples TRBV29-1 to TRBJ2-7; the D gene is possibly TRBD1 (6 bases). The germline CDR1 and CDR2 sequences are SQVTM and ANQGSEA. CDR3 length equals 11 residues. CDR3 in DNA: TGCATCGTTGAAAGGGGGTACGAGCAGTACTTC. Translation gives CIVERGYEQYF.

The sample holds a few counts of this clonotype. This may be a read error, as it is one base from a much larger clone. This sequence joins TRBV6-2 or TRBV6-3 and TRBJ2-2, with a tentative D call TRBD2 (5 bases). The CDR3 is 13 residues long. Germline values: CDR1 MNHEY, CDR2 SVGEGT. The DNA of the CDR3 is TGTGCCAGCAGTTACTCGCGCACCGGGGAGCCGTTTTTT. Amino acids: CASSYSRTGEPFF.

There are many counts of this clonotype. The chain couples TRBV6-6 to TRBJ1-1; no clear D gene. The CDR3 has 13 amino acids. The germline CDR1 and CDR2 sequences are MNHNY and SVGAGI (reference sequence). V lost 0 bases to trimming and J lost 5 bases, with 7 bases between them. This chain's CDR3 is CASSYSTLTEAFF. The CDR3 DNA reads as TGTGCCAGCAGTTACTCGACACTAACTGAAGCTTTCTTT.

This clonotype was counted a few times. The chain is built from TRBV12-3 or TRBV12-4 and TRBJ2-3; 11 nucleotides agree with TRBD2. V was pared by 2 bases and J by 3 bases, with 4 bases of the junction left unmatched. The CDR3 consists of 16 residues. Here the CDR3 reads CASSLSGTSGTDTQYF. The CDR3, as DNA: TGTGCCAGCAGTTTATCCGGGACTAGCGGAACAGATACGCAGTATTTT.

This clonotype came up many times. The gene calls are TRBV7-2 and TRBJ1-2; unclear D gene. Germline CDR1 SGHTA, CDR2 FQGNSA. V lost 1 base to trimming and J lost 7 bases, with 13 bases between them. The CDR3 has 14 residues. The CDR3 DNA follows: TGTGCCAGCAGCTTAGTCCCAGAGCGCCCTGGCTACACCTTC. Its translation is CASSLVPERPGYTF.

In its sample, this clonotype was seen many times. The gene calls are TRBV7-2 and TRBJ1-1; no firm D call. V was shortened by 1 base and J by 1 base, with 10 bases between the two germline ends. Per germline, CDR1 SGHTA and CDR2 FQGNSA. This CDR3 is built from 15 residues. The CDR3 loop is CASSLGLGSNTEAFF. CDR3 DNA: TGTGCCAGCAGCTTAGGATTGGGGTCGAACACTGAAGCTTTCTTT.

This clonotype was counted at least ten times. CDR3 DNA sequence: TGTGCCAGCAGCTTCGGACTAGTTGTTGATACGCAGTATTTT. Translating it yields CASSFGLVVDTQYF. The J gene is TRBJ2-3, the V gene TRBV7-2; 7 bases are a match to TRBD2. V was pared by 3 bases and J by 6 bases, with 6 bases of the junction left unmatched. Germline-derived CDR1 and CDR2 are SGHTA and FQGNSA. The length of the CDR3 is 14 residues.

For this clonotype: A much larger clone differs by one base, so this may be a read error. The chain employs TRBV4-1 and TRBJ2-1; 7 bases match TRBD2. CDR1 and CDR2 (germline): MGHRA, YSYEKL. V gave up 0 bases and J gave up 1 base; unmatched junction bases: 12. The CDR3 consists of 19 residues. The CDR3 loop is CASSQDYGGSRPSYNEQFF. The CDR3 DNA reads TGCGCCAGCAGCCAAGACTACGGCGGGAGTCGTCCGTCCTACAATGAGCAGTTCTTC.

This chain links TRBV6-1 with TRBJ2-1; 8 nucleotides match TRBD2. CDR3 length equals 15 residues. The germline gives CDR1 MNHNS, CDR2 SASEGT. V was pared by 5 bases and J by 4 bases, with 7 bases of the junction left unmatched. The CDR3 coding sequence is TGTGCCAGCAGTCCGGGGGCTAGCGGGTACAATGAGCAGTTCTTC. Its translation: CASSPGASGYNEQFF.

The chain joins TRBV4-1 to TRBJ2-5, with TRBD2 identical over 7 bases. Germline CDR1 MGHRA, CDR2 YSYEKL. This CDR3 has 14 residues. V lost 10 bases and J lost 2; bases outside the gene matches: 10. DNA of the CDR3: TGCGCCATTAGCCCCGTAGCGGGTCAAGAGACCCAGTACTTC. Translating gives CAISPVAGQETQYF.

There are many counts of this clonotype. This chain connects TRBV6-2 or TRBV6-3 to TRBJ2-1; D is ambiguous. This CDR3 is built from 13 residues. Germline CDR1 reads MNHEY; CDR2 reads SVGEGT. Trimming removed 5 bases from V and 7 bases from J, with 12 bases in between. CDR3 sequence (DNA): TGTGCCAGCAGTCCCCAGACTGGAAATGAGCAGTTCTTC. It yields the protein CASSPQTGNEQFF.

Notes on this clonotype: One base away lies a much larger clone, so this may be a sequencing read error. The chain links TRBV19 to TRBJ1-1, with TRBD1 identical over 8 bases. CDR1 is LNHDA and CDR2 is SQIVND in the germline V gene (reference sequence). V dropped 4 bases and J dropped 1; count of bases not matched to a gene: 5. This CDR3 is 15 amino acids long. The CDR3 spells CASSTDRASNTEAFF. The CDR3 DNA sequence: TGTGCCAGTAGTACGGACAGGGCGTCGAACACTGAAGCTTTCTTT.

With regard to this clonotype: With a much larger clone just one base away, this may be a read error. Because the CDR3 is missing its conserved closing phenylalanine or tryptophan, this is likely a read error. The chain combines TRBV7-7 with TRBJ2-5; D remains ambiguous. The length of the CDR3 is 15 residues. The V gene's germline CDR1 is SSHAT and CDR2 FNYEAQ (reference sequence). The CDR3 here is CASSPELRSGETQYV. Here the CDR3 DNA reads TGTGCTAGCAGCCCAGAACTAAGGTCGGGAGAGACCCAGTACGTC.

The sample holds many counts of this clonotype. The gene calls are TRBV24-1 and TRBJ2-1; TRBD2 matches 8 bases. With V trimmed by 5 bases and J by 1 base, 12 bases remained unmatched. The CDR3 extends over 18 amino acids. The germline V gene encodes CDR1 KGHDR and CDR2 SFDVKD. The CDR3 spells CATSGSGLVRKSYNEQFF. Here the CDR3 DNA reads TGTGCCACCAGTGGTTCGGGACTAGTTCGAAAATCCTACAATGAGCAGTTCTTC.